This T cell receptor (beta chain) originates from a study of regulatory T cells in long-lasting Graves disease. Sample time point: persistent/refractory GD, antithyroid drugs over 5 years with positive TRAb. From RNA extracted from PBMCs, the TCR library was made. CDR3-region Arm-PCR and iRepertoire HTBI primers produced the TCR beta libraries. One entry per CDR3 protein, called by TCRdb with MiXCR from the multiplex PCR reads. The sample consists of about 400,000 distinct CDR3 sequences, more than 20% of them appearing once. Many counts were recorded for this clonotype. This sequence was found in a female donor with Graves disease. The sequencing used peripheral blood mononuclear cells (PBMCs), collected when the disease was refractory, from a patient treated with antithyroid drugs.

CDR3: CASSDRGANTGELFF. For the CDR3, the DNA is TGTGCCAGCAGTGACAGGGGGGCGAACACCGGGGAGCTGTTTTTT. The J gene is TRBJ2-2, the V gene TRBV2; tentative D call: TRBD1 (7 bases). Germline V lookup: CDR1 SNHLY, CDR2 FYNNEI. V lost 3 bases to trimming and J lost 0 bases, with 8 bases between them. The CDR3 is 15 residues long. Using reference TRBV2 and TRBJ2-2 for the parts outside the CDR3, the full variable domain is EPEVTQTPSHQVTQMGQEVILRCVPISNHLYFYWYRQILGQKVEFLVSFYNNEISEKSEIFDDQFSVERPDGSNFTLKIRSTKLEDSAMYFCASSDRGANTGELFFGEGSRLTVL.